Listed below are T cell receptor beta chains from one sample, sequenced in a study of CXCR3-negative and CXCR3-positive naive CD8 T cells. TCRdb derives one entry per CDR3 protein from the 5' RACE reads, leaving out DNA. This sample lists about 130,000 distinct CDR3 sequences; its ten largest clones have 0.25% to 0.35%. Sequencing input: naive CXCR3- CD8+ T cells from blood. The origin of the receptors is a human donor in good health. Some clones in this sample may be carry-over from other donors' samples. CDR3s include the opening cysteine and the closing phenylalanine or tryptophan.

TRBJ2-3 TRBV19 CASSTQTSGTTDTQYF
TRBJ2-2 TRBV6-1 CASSEMRGTNTGELFF
TRBJ2-1 TRBV5-1 CASSHRDESSYNEQFF
TRBJ2-1 TRBV18 CASSPTGQGYNEQFF
TRBJ2-7 TRBV9 CASSVSGVGEQYF
TRBJ2-7 TRBV28 CASSDRLYYEQYF
TRBJ2-7 TRBV13 CASSLGVAGAYYEQYF
TRBJ1-5 TRBV27 CASSLMGSVRNQPQHF
TRBJ2-3 TRBV15 CATSRDQSTDTQYF
TRBJ1-1 TRBV30 CAWSTGTGDTEAFF
TRBJ2-7 TRBV5-1 CASSLDEGQGIWEQYF
TRBJ2-5 TRBV18 CASSPRGLAETQYF
TRBJ2-5 TRBV7-8 CASSPAGTPRETQYF
TRBJ2-1 TRBV12-3/TRBV12-4 CASSERGPQYNEQFF
TRBJ2-1 TRBV12-3/TRBV12-4 CASSSSVSPYNEQFF
TRBJ2-7 TRBV29-1 CSVQQGTYEQYF
TRBJ2-3 TRBV7-2 CASTRTSTDTQYF
TRBJ2-1 TRBV10-3 CAISDSPSGLAVIEQFF
TRBJ2-7 TRBV5-1 CASSFGQIYEQYF
TRBJ2-1 TRBV7-3 CASSLNIWTGSNEQFF
TRBJ1-1 TRBV7-3 CASSSIQGREAFF
TRBJ2-5 TRBV10-2 CASRRLADPPKETQYF